The 10 T cell receptor beta chains given below trace back to one sample, sequenced in a study of blood T cell repertoires in COVID-19. TCRdb's copy holds only in-frame clones and misses some; the assay was immunoSEQ multiplex PCR. The sample has roughly 65,000 clones; around nine tenths are singletons. Sequencing was performed on peripheral blood. The receptors come from a woman aged 60-70 years with acute or convalescent COVID-19.

The chain is built from TRBV6-5 and TRBJ2-7; 7 bases are shared with TRBD1. J lost 7 bases, V lost 5 bases, and 14 bases had no gene match. CDR1 is MNHEY and CDR2 is SVGAGI in the germline V gene. This CDR3 is built from 15 residues. The CDR3 coding sequence is TGTGCCAGCAGTCCCCAAGGACAGGCATCGGGGGAGCAGTACTTC. This gives the protein CASSPQGQASGEQYF.

V and J are TRBV5-6 and TRBJ2-3, with a weak D call TRBD1 (6 bases). V dropped 1 base and J dropped 1 base, with 19 bases sitting between them. CDR1 SGHDT and CDR2 YYEEEE come from the germline V gene. The CDR3 has 18 amino acids. The CDR3 DNA reads as TGTGCCAGCAGCTTGCTATTCAGGGGCCGACCGGGCACAGATACGCAGTATTTT. Translation gives CASSLLFRGRPGTDTQYF.

The gene calls are TRBV13 and TRBJ2-2; D remains unclear. Germline CDR1 is PRHDT and CDR2 is FYEKMQ (reference sequence). Trimming shortened V by 6 bases and J by 6 bases, and 8 bases separated the two germline ends. The CDR3 spans 12 residues. The DNA for the CDR3 is TGTGCCAGCAGTTCTCCGGCCGGGGAGCTGTTTTTT. Translated, it gives CASSSPAGELFF.

The V call is TRBV18, the J call TRBJ2-1; tentative D call: TRBD2 (5 bases). This CDR3 comprises 14 residues. Germline CDR1 reads KGHSH; CDR2 reads LQKENI. Trimming took 3 bases from V and 8 from J, leaving 14 bases between them. CDR3 DNA sequence: TGTGCCAGCTCACCCGTTTACGGAGGCGATGAGCAGTTCTTC. Its translation is CASSPVYGGDEQFF.

This sequence joins TRBV5-6 and TRBJ1-6, with 7 bases lining up with TRBD1. The CDR3 is 14 amino acids. V shed 0 bases, J shed 9 bases, and the junction held 3 bases outside the gene matches. Looked up from germline, CDR1 is SGHDT and CDR2 is YYEEEE. CDR3 in amino acids: CASSLDRGLSPLHF. The CDR3 region has the DNA TGTGCCAGCAGCTTGGACAGGGGTCTTTCACCCCTCCACTTT.

This chain uses TRBV5-1 with TRBJ2-5; a weak D match, TRBD2 (7 bases). V dropped 0 bases and J dropped 5 bases, with 11 bases sitting between them. Germline lookup yields CDR1 SGHRS and CDR2 YFSETQ. The CDR3 has 14 amino acids. CDR3 protein: CASSLGTAGETQYF. DNA for the CDR3: TGCGCCAGCAGCTTGGGGACAGCGGGGGAGACCCAGTACTTC.

The J gene is TRBJ2-2, the V gene TRBV29-1, with a weak D call TRBD1 (5 bases). This CDR3 has 13 residues. V lost 4 bases and J lost 4, with 10 bases in between. Germline loops: CDR1 SQVTM, CDR2 ANQGSEA. The CDR3 region has the DNA TGCAGCGTTGGTCTCCAGGGCACCGGGGAGCTGTTTTTT. Its protein is CSVGLQGTGELFF.

The chain couples TRBV6-5 to TRBJ2-5, with 7 bases fitting TRBD1. The CDR3 contains 15 residues. Germline CDR1 MNHEY, CDR2 SVGAGI. The ends lost 6 bases at V and 4 bases at J; junction bases unmatched: 11. The CDR3 DNA reads TGTGCCAGCAGCCCATTACAGGGGTGGAGAGAGACCCAGTACTTC. Translation gives CASSPLQGWRETQYF.

This chain's CDR3 is CAISEGGAHNQPQHF. CDR3 sequence (DNA): TGTGCCATCAGTGAGGGTGGGGCCCACAATCAGCCCCAGCATTTT. This chain uses TRBV10-3 with TRBJ1-5; D may be TRBD1 (5 bases). V lost 2 bases, J lost 3 bases, and 11 bases lay in between. CDR3 size: 15 residues. Per the germline V gene, CDR1 is ENHRY and CDR2 is SYGVKD.

This clone came up a few times. V and J are TRBV6-2 or TRBV6-3 and TRBJ2-7; D unresolved. Germline V gene data show CDR1 as MNHEY and CDR2 as SVGEGT. The CDR3 spans 15 residues. V was cut by 3 bases and J by 0 bases, with 12 bases left in between. The CDR3 here is CASSYVQDSSYEQYF. The CDR3 DNA reads as TGTGCCAGCAGTTATGTTCAGGATAGCTCCTACGAGCAGTACTTC.